The present entry profiles one T cell receptor (beta chain) with its context. A much larger clone is a single base away; this may be a read error. The data derive from a study of cytotoxic CD8 clonotypes in ibrutinib-treated CLL. On the study more broadly: The response samples were taken once patients had been treated for a median of about 12 months, range 6 to 36.

Libraries of TCR beta were made from 1.5 to 2.5 micrograms of genomic DNA that came from cryopreserved PBMCs. CDR1 is SQVTM, CDR2 ANQGSEA, per germline. The CDR3 contains 15 residues. With 4 bases removed from V and 0 bases from J, the gap between germline ends came to 13 bases. Repertoires were generated with immunoSEQ multiplex PCR, while TCRdb's copy carries only in-frame clones and drops some. The data contain roughly 16,000 clones, about 61% of them singletons. Sequences were derived from PBMCs, sampled after 12 months of ibrutinib treatment. This clonotype was sampled from a human donor with chronic lymphocytic leukemia. The V and J genes are TRBV29-1 and TRBJ2-1; D remains unclear. The CDR3 sequence: CSVVGARSSYNEQFF. CDR3 DNA sequence: TGCAGCGTTGTTGGTGCGCGGAGCTCCTACAATGAGCAGTTCTTC.